These T cell receptor beta chains were read from a single sample in a study of molecular identifiers for immune sequencing clone quantification. Each CDR3 protein gets one entry after TCRdb re-called the PCR reads with MiXCR. The top ten clones hold 3.5% to 4% of a sample with over 50,000 distinct CDR3 sequences, 35% to 40% of them seen once. Material for sequencing was naive CD8+ T cells from blood, with Jurkat cell RNA spiked in. The receptors stem from a human donor in good health. Some libraries in this study had Jurkat cell RNA spiked in. The CDR3 runs from the conserved cysteine through the conserved F or W. The D gene is left open where the match is weak. Part of the rows lack a size; the others show once, few, many or a class for expanded clones.

>TRBD2|14|TRBJ2-7|TRBV5-1|NA
TGCGCCAGCAGCTGGACTAGCGGGTCCTGCGAGCAGTACTTC
CASSWTSGSCEQYF
>NA|15|TRBJ2-5|TRBV4-3|NA
TGCGCCAGCAGCCAAGACAGGGCCCACCAAGAGACCCAGTACTTC
CASSQDRAHQETQYF
>NA|15|TRBJ2-3|TRBV3-1|few
TGTGCCAGCAGCCTCCCCGAGCAGAGCACAGATACGCAGTATTTT
CASSLPEQSTDTQYF
>TRBD1|17|TRBJ2-5|TRBV4-2|NA
TGTGCCAGCAGCCAAGCTCTTGAGACAGGGGGCGGCGAGACCCAGTACTTC
CASSQALETGGGETQYF
>NA|12|TRBJ1-5|TRBV7-9|many
TGTGCCAGCTCTGATAGCAATCAGCCCCAGCATTTT
CASSDSNQPQHF
>NA|15|TRBJ1-3|TRBV6-4|few
TGTGCCATGGAGGCGGGGGAAATCTCTGGAAACACCATATATTTT
CAMEAGEISGNTIYF
>TRBD1|15|TRBJ2-1|TRBV28|NA
TGTGCCAGCAGTTCTCCGGACAGGGGATACAATGAGCAGTTCTTC
CASSSPDRGYNEQFF
>NA|16|TRBJ2-3|TRBV9|many
TGTGCCAGCAGCGTAGACGGCGGGATCGGTACAGATACGCAGTATTTT
CASSVDGGIGTDTQYF
>NA|14|TRBJ2-5|TRBV7-2|many
TGTGCCAGCAGCTTGTCAGTGAGACAAGAGACCCAGTACTTC
CASSLSVRQETQYF
>NA|12|TRBJ2-7|TRBV6-5|many
TGTGCCAGCAGCCGCACTAGGGACGAGCAGTACTTC
CASSRTRDEQYF
>NA|14|TRBJ2-7|TRBV20-1|few
TGCAGTGCTAGAGATCGGGAAGTCGCCTACGAGCAGTACTTC
CSARDREVAYEQYF
>NA|14|TRBJ1-1|TRBV11-2|few
TGTGCCAGCAGCTTAGAATCCCGGGGCACTGAAGCTTTCTTT
CASSLESRGTEAFF
>NA|13|TRBJ2-7|TRBV19|NA
TGTGCCAGTAGTCGTGGGGCAGGGTACGAGCAGTACTTC
CASSRGAGYEQYF
>TRBD2|16|TRBJ2-7|TRBV13|few
TGTGCCAGCAGCTTAGGCCGGTCTAGCGGGACCTACGAGCAGTACTTC
CASSLGRSSGTYEQYF
>NA|16|TRBJ2-7|TRBV4-1|NA
TGCGCCAGCAGCCAAGAACAGGGAACTTTTCACTACGAGCAGTACTTC
CASSQEQGTFHYEQYF
>TRBD2|14|TRBJ2-7|TRBV7-2|NA
TGTGCCAGCAGCGTGGGACTAGCGGCCTACGAGCAGTACTTC
CASSVGLAAYEQYF
>NA|15|TRBJ1-5|TRBV28|NA
TGTGCCAGCAGTAACAGGGACTATAGCAATCAGCCCCAGCATTTT
CASSNRDYSNQPQHF
>TRBD1|12|TRBJ1-1|TRBV20-1|many
TGCAGTGCGACTGGGGAGGGGGCCGCCGCTTTCTTT
CSATGEGAAAFF
>NA|12|TRBJ2-7|TRBV12-3/TRBV12-4|NA
TGTGCCAGCAGTTGGGACACCTACGAGCAGTACTTC
CASSWDTYEQYF
>NA|11|TRBJ2-2|TRBV20-1|NA
TGCAGTGCTTCCGGGACGGCGGAGCTGTTTTTT
CSASGTAELFF
>NA|15|TRBJ2-7|TRBV20-1|few
TGCAGTGCTAGAGATGTTAGACGGGAGCTGCACGAGCAGTACTTC
CSARDVRRELHEQYF
>TRBD1|15|TRBJ2-7|TRBV19|many
TGTGCCAGTAGCATCCCGGGACAGGGGTTCTACGAGCAGTACTTC
CASSIPGQGFYEQYF
>TRBD2|16|TRBJ2-1|TRBV4-3|NA
TGCGCCAGCAGCCAAGATCCGGGAGGGCCGTACAATGAGCAGTTCTTC
CASSQDPGGPYNEQFF
>NA|13|TRBJ1-1|TRBV7-3|few
TGTGCCAGCAGCTTAATAGAGAACACTGAAGCTTTCTTT
CASSLIENTEAFF
>NA|10|TRBJ2-2|TRBV29-1|many
TGCAGCGTACTCACCGGGGAGCTGTTTTTT
CSVLTGELFF
>NA|15|TRBJ1-1|TRBV7-3|once
TGTGCCAGCAGCGCAACCCGGCCGGGAAACACTGAAGCTTTCTTT
CASSATRPGNTEAFF
>NA|14|TRBJ2-7|TRBV27|few
TGTGCCAGCAGGCTGGGCGTCGGCGTCGACGAGCAGTACTTC
CASRLGVGVDEQYF
>NA|13|TRBJ2-7|TRBV2|NA
TGTGCCAGCAGTGACCGTGTTACCTACGAGCAGTACTTC
CASSDRVTYEQYF
>TRBD1|16|TRBJ2-2|TRBV7-9|many
TGTGCCAGCAGCTTTCCGGACAGGGAGGCCACCGGGGAGCTGTTTTTT
CASSFPDREATGELFF
>NA|13|TRBJ1-1|TRBV6-1|few
TGTGCCAGCAGCCACGACATTAACACTGAAGCTTTCTTT
CASSHDINTEAFF
>NA|12|TRBJ2-3|TRBV11-2|many
TGTGCCAGCAGCTTAGGCTTAGATACGCAGTATTTT
CASSLGLDTQYF
>NA|15|TRBJ2-5|TRBV12-3/TRBV12-4|NA
TGTGCCAGCAGTCTCGGGTGGGGGTCGATTGAGACCCAGTACTTC
CASSLGWGSIETQYF
>TRBD1|14|TRBJ2-3|TRBV5-4|many
TGTGCCAGCAGCTTGGGACAGGGGGCAAATACGCAGTATTTT
CASSLGQGANTQYF
>TRBD2|14|TRBJ2-1|TRBV25-1|many
TGTGCCAGCGGGCAGGTCGGGAGGGCCGCTGAGCAGTTCTTC
CASGQVGRAAEQFF
>NA|14|TRBJ2-2|TRBV6-4|NA
TGTGCCAGCAGACGGGTGTCGAACACCGGGGAGCTGTTTTTT
CASRRVSNTGELFF
>TRBD2|16|TRBJ2-3|TRBV9|NA
TGTGCCAGCAGCCATGAACCGGGACTAGTAACAGATACGCAGTATTTT
CASSHEPGLVTDTQYF
>NA|15|TRBJ2-3|TRBV4-3|NA
TGCGCCAGCAGCCAAGTCGATGGATTGACGGATACGCAGTATTTT
CASSQVDGLTDTQYF
>NA|18|TRBJ2-2|TRBV20-1|NA
TGCAGTGCTAGAGACCCCATAGCGGTTGGAGGATACACCGGGGAGCTGTTTTTT
CSARDPIAVGGYTGELFF
>TRBD2|13|TRBJ2-7|TRBV5-1|many
TGCGCCAGCAGCCTGACTAGCGGCTACGAGCAGTACTTC
CASSLTSGYEQYF
>NA|12|TRBJ1-1|TRBV6-5|many
TGTGCCAGCAGTTACGCGAACACTGAAGCTTTCTTT
CASSYANTEAFF
>TRBD1|18|TRBJ2-3|TRBV6-5|few
TGTGCCAGCAGTTACGGACAGGGGGCGAGAGGGCTATTGGATACGCAGTATTTT
CASSYGQGARGLLDTQYF
>NA|14|TRBJ1-5|TRBV19|few
TGTGCCAGTAACTCCATCCAGGGGAATCAGCCCCAGCATTTT
CASNSIQGNQPQHF
>NA|15|TRBJ2-3|TRBV9|few
TGTGCCAGCAGCGTAGCTAGCTTGACGACAGATACGCAGTATTTT
CASSVASLTTDTQYF